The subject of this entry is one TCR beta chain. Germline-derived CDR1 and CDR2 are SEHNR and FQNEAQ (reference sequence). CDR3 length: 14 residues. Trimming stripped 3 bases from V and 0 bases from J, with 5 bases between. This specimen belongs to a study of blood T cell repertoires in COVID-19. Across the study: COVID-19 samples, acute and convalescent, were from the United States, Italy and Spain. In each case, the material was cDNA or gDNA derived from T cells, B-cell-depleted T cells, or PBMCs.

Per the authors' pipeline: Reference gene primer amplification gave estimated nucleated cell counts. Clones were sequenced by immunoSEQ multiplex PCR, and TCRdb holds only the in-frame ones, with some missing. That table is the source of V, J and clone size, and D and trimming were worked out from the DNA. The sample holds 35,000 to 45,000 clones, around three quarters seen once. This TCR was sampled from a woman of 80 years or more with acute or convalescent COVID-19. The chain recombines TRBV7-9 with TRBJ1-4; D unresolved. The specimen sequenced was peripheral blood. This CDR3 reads CASSFLSTNEKLFF. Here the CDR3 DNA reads TGTGCCAGCAGCTTTTTATCAACTAATGAAAAACTGTTTTTT.